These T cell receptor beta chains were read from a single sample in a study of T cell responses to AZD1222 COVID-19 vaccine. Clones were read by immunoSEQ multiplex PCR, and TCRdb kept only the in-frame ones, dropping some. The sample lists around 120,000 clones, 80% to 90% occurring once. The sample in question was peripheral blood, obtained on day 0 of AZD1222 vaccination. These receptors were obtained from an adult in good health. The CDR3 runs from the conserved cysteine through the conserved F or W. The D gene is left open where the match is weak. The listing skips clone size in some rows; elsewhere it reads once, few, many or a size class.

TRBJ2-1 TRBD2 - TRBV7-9 CASSPPSGRANEQFF TGTGCCAGCAGCCCTCCTAGCGGGAGGGCCAATGAGCAGTTCTTC
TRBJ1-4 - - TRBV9 CASSRGGPNEKLFF TGTGCCAGCAGCAGGGGGGGCCCTAATGAAAAACTGTTTTTT
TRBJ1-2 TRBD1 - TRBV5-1 CASSLMGDRVYGYTF TGCGCCAGCAGCTTGATGGGGGACAGGGTCTATGGCTACACCTTC
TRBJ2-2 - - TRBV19 CASSMILAGWDTGELFF TGTGCCAGTAGTATGATTTTGGCAGGTTGGGACACCGGGGAGCTGTTTTTT
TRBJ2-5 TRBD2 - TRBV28 CASSGLAGLIETQYF TGTGCCAGCAGTGGGCTAGCGGGGTTGATTGAGACCCAGTACTTC
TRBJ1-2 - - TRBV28 CASSARVSGYTF TGTGCCAGCAGTGCCAGGGTGAGTGGCTACACCTTC
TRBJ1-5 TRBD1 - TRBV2 CASSHPGQADQPQHF TGTGCCAGCAGTCACCCGGGACAGGCGGATCAGCCCCAGCATTTT
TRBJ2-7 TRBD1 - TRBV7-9 CASSRDRGTYEQYF TGTGCCAGCAGCCGGGACAGGGGGACCTACGAGCAGTACTTC
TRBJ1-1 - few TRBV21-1 CASSKASGQHLNTEAFF TGTGCCAGCAGCAAAGCCTCGGGCCAACATCTGAACACTGAAGCTTTCTTT
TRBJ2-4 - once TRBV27 CASSTQGGLINIQYF TGTGCCAGCAGTACCCAAGGGGGTTTGATAAACATTCAGTACTTC
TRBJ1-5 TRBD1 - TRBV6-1 CASSEGGGYSNQPQHF TGTGCCAGCAGTGAAGGAGGGGGCTATAGCAATCAGCCCCAGCATTTT
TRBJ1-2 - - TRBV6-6 CASSYEGEDYGYTF TGTGCCAGCAGTTACGAGGGGGAAGACTATGGCTACACCTTC
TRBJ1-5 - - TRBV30 CAWSWGNQPQHF TGTGCCTGGAGTTGGGGAAATCAGCCCCAGCATTTT
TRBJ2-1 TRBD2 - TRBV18 CASSPPSAGVTSYNEQFF TGTGCCAGCTCACCACCGTCTGCGGGAGTCACCTCCTACAATGAGCAGTTCTTC
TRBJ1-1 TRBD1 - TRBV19 CATQGESTEAFF TGTGCCACCCAGGGGGAGAGCACTGAAGCTTTCTTT
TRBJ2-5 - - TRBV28 CASSNRGSVGTQYF TGTGCCAGCAGTAACCGGGGTAGCGTCGGGACCCAGTACTTC
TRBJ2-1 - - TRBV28 CASSLSGYNEQFF TGTGCCAGCAGTTTGAGCGGGTACAATGAGCAGTTCTTC
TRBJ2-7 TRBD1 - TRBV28 CASSFAGQGAVYEQYF TGTGCCAGCAGTTTTGCGGGACAGGGGGCGGTCTACGAGCAGTACTTC
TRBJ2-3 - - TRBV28 CASSWITQTDTQYF TGTGCCAGCAGCTGGATCACACAGACAGATACGCAGTATTTT
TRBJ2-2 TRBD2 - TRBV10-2 CASSLAGGTGELFF TGCGCCAGCAGCTTAGCGGGGGGCACCGGGGAGCTGTTTTTT
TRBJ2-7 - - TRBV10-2 CASTSLIEDGNYEQYF TGCGCCAGCACAAGTTTAATTGAGGACGGAAACTACGAGCAGTACTTC
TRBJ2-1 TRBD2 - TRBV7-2 CASSMGLGNEQFF TGTGCCAGCAGCATGGGACTAGGGAATGAGCAGTTCTTC
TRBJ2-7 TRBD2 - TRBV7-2 CASSSGGRREGEQYF TGTGCCAGCAGCTCCGGCGGGAGGAGGGAGGGTGAGCAGTACTTC
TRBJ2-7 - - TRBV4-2 CASSQEEGPYEQYF TGTGCCAGCAGCCAAGAGGAAGGGCCCTACGAGCAGTACTTC
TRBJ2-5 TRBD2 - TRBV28 CARIGLAGRQTQYF TGTGCCAGAATAGGACTAGCGGGGAGGCAGACCCAGTACTTC
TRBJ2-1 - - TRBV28 CASIDTLSSEQFF TGTGCCAGCATCGATACACTAAGCTCCGAGCAGTTCTTC
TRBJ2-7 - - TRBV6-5 CAREDCEQYF TGTGCCAGAGAGGATTGCGAGCAGTACTTC
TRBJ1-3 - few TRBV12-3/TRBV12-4 CASRPTGGNTIYF TGTGCCAGCAGACCGACAGGAGGAAACACCATATATTTT
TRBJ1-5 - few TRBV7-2 CASSLSASRDQPQHF TGTGCCAGCAGCTTATCGGCCTCTCGGGATCAGCCCCAGCATTTT
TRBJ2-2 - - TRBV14 CASSQTETGELFF TGTGCCAGCAGCCAAACAGAAACCGGGGAGCTGTTTTTT
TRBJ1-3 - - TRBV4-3 CASSQDQGVGNTIYF TGCGCCAGCAGCCAAGATCAGGGCGTGGGCAACACCATATATTTT
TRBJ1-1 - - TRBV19 CASSIQWGGEAFF TGTGCCAGTAGTATTCAGTGGGGGGGTGAAGCTTTCTTT
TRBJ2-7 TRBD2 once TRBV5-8 CASSTGLAAAYEQYF TGTGCCAGCAGCACCGGACTAGCGGCAGCCTACGAGCAGTACTTC